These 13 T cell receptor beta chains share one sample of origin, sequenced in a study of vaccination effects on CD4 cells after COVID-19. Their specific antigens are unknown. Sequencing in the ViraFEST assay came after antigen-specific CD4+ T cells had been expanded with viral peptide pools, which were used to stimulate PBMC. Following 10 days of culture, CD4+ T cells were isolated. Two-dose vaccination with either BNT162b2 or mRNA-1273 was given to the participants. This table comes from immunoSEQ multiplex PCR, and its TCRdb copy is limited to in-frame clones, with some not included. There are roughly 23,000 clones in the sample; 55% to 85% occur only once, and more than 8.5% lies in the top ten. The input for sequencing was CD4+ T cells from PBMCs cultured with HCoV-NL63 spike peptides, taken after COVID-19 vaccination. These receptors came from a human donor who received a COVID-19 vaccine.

The CDR3 is CASSHTYEQYF. DNA for the CDR3: TGTGCCAGCAGCCACACCTACGAGCAGTACTTC. This chain connects TRBV3-1 (or the pseudogene TRBV3-2) to TRBJ2-7; D is unclear. The CDR3 consists of 11 residues. V lost 3 bases to trimming and J lost 2 bases, with 2 bases between them. Germline assignment: CDR1 LGHDT and CDR2 YNNKEL (reference sequence).

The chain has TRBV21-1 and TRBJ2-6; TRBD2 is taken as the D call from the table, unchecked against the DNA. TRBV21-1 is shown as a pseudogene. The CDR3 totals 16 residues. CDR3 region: CASSKVGLSGANVLTF. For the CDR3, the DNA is TGTGCCAGCAGCAAAGTGGGACTCTCTGGGGCCAACGTCCTGACTTTC.

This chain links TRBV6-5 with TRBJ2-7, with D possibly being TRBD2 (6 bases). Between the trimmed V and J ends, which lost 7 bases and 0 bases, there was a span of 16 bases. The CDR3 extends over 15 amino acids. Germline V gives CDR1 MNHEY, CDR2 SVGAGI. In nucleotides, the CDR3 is TGTGCCAGCAAATTTGGGGGGTCAAACTCCTACGAGCAGTACTTC. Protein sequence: CASKFGGSNSYEQYF.

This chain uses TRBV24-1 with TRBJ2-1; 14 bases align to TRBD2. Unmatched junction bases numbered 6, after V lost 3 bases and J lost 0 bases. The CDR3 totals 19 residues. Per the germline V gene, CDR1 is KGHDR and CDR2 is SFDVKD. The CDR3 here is CATSDPMTSGGASYNEQFF. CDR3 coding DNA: TGTGCCACCAGTGATCCAATGACTAGCGGGGGGGCCTCCTACAATGAGCAGTTCTTC.

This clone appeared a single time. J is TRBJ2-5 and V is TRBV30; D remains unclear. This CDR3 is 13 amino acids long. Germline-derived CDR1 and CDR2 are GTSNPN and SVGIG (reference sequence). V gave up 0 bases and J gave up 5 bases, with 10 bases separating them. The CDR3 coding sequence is TGTGCCTGGAGTGTACGTGGTAGGGAGACCCAGTACTTC. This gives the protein CAWSVRGRETQYF.

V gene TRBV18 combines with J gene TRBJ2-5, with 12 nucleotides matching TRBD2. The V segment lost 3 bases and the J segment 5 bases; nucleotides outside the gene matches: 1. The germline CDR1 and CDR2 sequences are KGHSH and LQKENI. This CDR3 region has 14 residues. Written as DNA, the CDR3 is TGTGCCAGCTCACCGCTAGCGGGAGGGGAGACCCAGTACTTC. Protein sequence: CASSPLAGGETQYF. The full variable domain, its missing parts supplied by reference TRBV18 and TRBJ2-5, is NAGVMQNPRHLVRRRGQEARLRCSPMKGHSHVYWYRQLPEEGLKFMVYLQKENIIDESGMPKERFSAEFPKEGPSILRIQQVVRGDSAAYFCASSPLAGGETQYFGPGTRLLVL.

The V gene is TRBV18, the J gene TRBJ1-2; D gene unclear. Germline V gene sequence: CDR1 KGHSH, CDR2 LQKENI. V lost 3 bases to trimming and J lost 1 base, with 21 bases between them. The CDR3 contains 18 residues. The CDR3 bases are TGTGCCAGCTCACCTACCGGGCTCCACGCCGGAGGTAACTATGGCTACACCTTC. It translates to CASSPTGLHAGGNYGYTF. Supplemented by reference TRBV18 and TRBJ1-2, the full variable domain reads NAGVMQNPRHLVRRRGQEARLRCSPMKGHSHVYWYRQLPEEGLKFMVYLQKENIIDESGMPKERFSAEFPKEGPSILRIQQVVRGDSAAYFCASSPTGLHAGGNYGYTFGSGTRLTVV.

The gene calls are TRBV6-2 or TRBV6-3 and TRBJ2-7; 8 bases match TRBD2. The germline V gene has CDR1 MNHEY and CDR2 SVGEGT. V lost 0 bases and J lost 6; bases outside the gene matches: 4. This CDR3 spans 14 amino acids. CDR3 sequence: CASSYSSGGPEQYF. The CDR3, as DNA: TGTGCCAGCAGTTACTCTTCGGGAGGGCCCGAGCAGTACTTC.

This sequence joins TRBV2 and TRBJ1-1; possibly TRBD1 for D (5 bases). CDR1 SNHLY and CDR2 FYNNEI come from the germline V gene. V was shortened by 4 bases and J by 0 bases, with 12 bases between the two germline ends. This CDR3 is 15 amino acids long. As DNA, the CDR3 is TGTGCCAGCAGTGGGGGGGGGTACATGAACACTGAAGCTTTCTTT. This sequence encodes CASSGGGYMNTEAFF.

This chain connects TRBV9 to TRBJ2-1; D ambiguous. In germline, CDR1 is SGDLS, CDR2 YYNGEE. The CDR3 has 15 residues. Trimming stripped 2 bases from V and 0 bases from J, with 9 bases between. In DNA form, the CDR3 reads TGTGCCAGCAGCGTGGGATCGAGCTCCTACAATGAGCAGTTCTTC. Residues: CASSVGSSSYNEQFF.

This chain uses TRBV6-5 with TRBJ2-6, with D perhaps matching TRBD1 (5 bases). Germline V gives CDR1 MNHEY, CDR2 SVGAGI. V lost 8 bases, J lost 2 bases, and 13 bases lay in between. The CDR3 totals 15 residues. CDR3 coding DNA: TGTGCCAGCGACGACGGACACCCTGGGGCCAACGTCCTGACTTTC. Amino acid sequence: CASDDGHPGANVLTF.

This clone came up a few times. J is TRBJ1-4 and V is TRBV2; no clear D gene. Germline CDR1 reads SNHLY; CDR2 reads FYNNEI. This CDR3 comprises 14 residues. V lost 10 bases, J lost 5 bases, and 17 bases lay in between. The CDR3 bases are TGTGCCATCAGAATCCGGGATTTGAATGAAAAACTGTTTTTT. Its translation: CAIRIRDLNEKLFF.

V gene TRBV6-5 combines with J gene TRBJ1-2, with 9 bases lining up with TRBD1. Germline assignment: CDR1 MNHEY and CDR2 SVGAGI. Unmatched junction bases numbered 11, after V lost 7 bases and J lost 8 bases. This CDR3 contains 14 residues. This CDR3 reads CASIPGQGWGGYTF. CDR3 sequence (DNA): TGTGCCAGCATCCCGGGACAGGGCTGGGGGGGCTACACCTTC.